This is a list of T cell receptor beta chains from one sample in a study of cytomegalovirus exposure and HLA in healthy donors. TCRdb's copy holds only in-frame clones and misses some; the assay was immunoSEQ multiplex PCR. The sample includes approximately 96,000 clones, around two thirds of them seen just once. The sequenced sample was PBMCs. The receptors stem from a male donor in good health and CMV-seronegative. Both conserved end residues are part of each CDR3. The D gene is left open where the match is weak. Only some rows state a clone size, as once, few, many or a class for expanded clones.

v_gene	abundance	j_gene	d_gene	CDR3aa	CDR3nt
TRBV25-1	.	TRBJ2-7	.	CASSESRGAGPLEQYF	TGTGCCAGCAGTGAAAGCAGGGGGGCTGGTCCCCTCGAGCAGTACTTC
TRBV5-5	.	TRBJ2-7	.	CASSSLKEFYEQYF	TGTGCCAGCAGCTCTCTGAAAGAGTTCTACGAGCAGTACTTC
TRBV5-4	few	TRBJ1-1	.	CASSLDREAFF	TGTGCCAGCAGCTTGGACAGAGAAGCTTTCTTT
TRBV11-2	.	TRBJ2-1	.	CASSSYWGQGGYNEQFF	TGTGCCAGCAGCTCTTACTGGGGGCAGGGGGGCTACAATGAGCAGTTCTTC
TRBV28	.	TRBJ2-7	TRBD1	CAIKRDRAMYEQYF	TGTGCCATCAAAAGGGACAGGGCGATGTACGAGCAGTACTTC
TRBV7-2	.	TRBJ2-7	TRBD2	CASGAGGPSYEQYF	TGTGCCAGTGGAGCGGGAGGGCCAAGCTACGAGCAGTACTTC
TRBV9	.	TRBJ1-4	.	CASSSIRGEKLFF	TGTGCCAGCAGCAGCATCAGGGGTGAAAAACTGTTTTTT
TRBV28	few	TRBJ2-5	.	CASSQKYQETQYF	TGTGCCAGCTCACAAAAGTACCAAGAGACCCAGTACTTC
TRBV28	.	TRBJ2-7	.	CASSFETELSYEQYF	TGTGCCAGCAGTTTTGAGACTGAGCTTTCCTACGAGCAGTACTTC
TRBV19	few	TRBJ2-3	TRBD2	CASSIASGSTDTQYF	TGTGCCAGTAGTATTGCTAGCGGGAGCACAGATACGCAGTATTTT
TRBV27	.	TRBJ2-7	.	CASSLSPSREQYF	TGTGCCAGCAGTTTATCTCCTAGCCGCGAGCAGTACTTC
TRBV4-1	many	TRBJ1-1	.	CASTMLIQGDTEAFF	TGCGCCAGCACCATGCTTATACAGGGAGACACTGAAGCTTTCTTT
TRBV5-1	once	TRBJ2-1	.	CASSTTRDNEQFF	TGCGCCAGCAGCACGACTAGAGACAATGAGCAGTTCTTC
TRBV27	.	TRBJ1-4	TRBD1	CASSTPTGTGAEKLFF	TGTGCCAGCAGTACCCCGACCGGGACAGGGGCAGAAAAACTGTTTTTT
TRBV6-5	.	TRBJ2-1	TRBD2	CASSYRLAGGNEQFF	TGTGCCAGCAGTTATAGACTAGCGGGTGGCAATGAGCAGTTCTTC
TRBV10-3	.	TRBJ1-4	.	CASRPQEDEKLFF	TGTGCCAGTCGGCCACAGGAAGATGAAAAACTGTTTTTT
TRBV7-9	few	TRBJ2-3	TRBD2	CASSRTSGRTDTQYF	TGTGCCAGCAGCCGGACTAGCGGGAGAACAGATACGCAGTATTTT
TRBV12-5	.	TRBJ2-2	.	CASGLNRGARELFF	TGTGCTAGTGGTTTGAATCGGGGGGCCAGGGAGCTGTTTTTT
TRBV27	.	TRBJ2-3	.	CASSSLPITDTQYF	TGTGCCAGCAGTTCCCTCCCTATCACAGATACGCAGTATTTT
TRBV5-1	.	TRBJ2-5	TRBD1	CASSSRTGIETQYF	TGCGCCAGCAGCTCGAGGACAGGGATAGAGACCCAGTACTTC
TRBV6-5	.	TRBJ1-1	.	CASSYPRIQGGTEAFF	TGTGCCAGCAGTTACCCTCGAATCCAAGGGGGCACTGAAGCTTTCTTT
TRBV19	.	TRBJ2-5	.	CASSPVGLKGETQYF	TGTGCCAGTAGTCCGGTGGGGCTAAAGGGGGAGACCCAGTACTTC
TRBV10-3	once	TRBJ2-2	TRBD2	CAISDRLAANTGELFF	TGTGCCATCAGTGACCGACTAGCCGCGAACACCGGGGAGCTGTTTTTT
TRBV4-1	.	TRBJ1-5	.	CASSQDRGPVWAQHF	TGCGCCAGCAGCCAAGATCGTGGGCCTGTATGGGCCCAGCATTTT
TRBV23-1	once	TRBJ2-7	.	CASSQSTRFYEQYF	TGCGCCAGCAGTCAATCGACTCGTTTCTACGAGCAGTACTTC
TRBV7-6	few	TRBJ1-5	.	CASSPGHGKPQHF	TGTGCCAGCAGCCCGGGACACGGGAAGCCCCAGCATTTT
TRBV6-5	.	TRBJ1-1	.	CASSYSQGNTEAFF	TGTGCCAGCAGTTACTCGCAGGGGAACACTGAAGCTTTCTTT
TRBV6-5	.	TRBJ1-1	.	CASSQSLLNTEAFF	TGTGCCAGCAGCCAATCCCTACTGAACACTGAAGCTTTCTTT
TRBV14	.	TRBJ1-1	.	CASSQRGLAFF	TGTGCCAGCAGCCAACGGGGGTTGGCTTTCTTT
TRBV27	.	TRBJ2-1	TRBD1	CASSFRGQFNNEQFF	TGTGCCAGCAGTTTTAGGGGGCAGTTCAACAATGAGCAGTTCTTC
TRBV2	.	TRBJ2-1	TRBD2	CASSVRAGDNEQFF	TGTGCCAGCAGTGTCAGAGCGGGAGACAATGAGCAGTTCTTC
TRBV11-3	.	TRBJ2-3	.	CASSLGDTSTDTQYF	TGTGCCAGCAGCTTAGGGGACACGAGCACAGATACGCAGTATTTT
TRBV7-8	.	TRBJ1-2	.	CASKPQGRVSGYGYTF	TGTGCCAGCAAGCCCCAGGGCAGGGTCTCAGGCTATGGCTACACCTTC
TRBV19	.	TRBJ2-2	TRBD2	CASSIGGGSYSTGELFF	TGTGCCAGTAGTATAGGGGGCGGGAGTTATAGCACCGGGGAGCTGTTTTTT
TRBV25-1	.	TRBJ2-5	.	CASSESRDLETQYF	TGTGCCAGCAGTGAGAGCAGGGATTTGGAGACCCAGTACTTC
TRBV27	.	TRBJ2-7	TRBD2	CASSSLLGLSGSYEQYF	TGTGCCAGCAGTTCGCTCCTGGGGTTGAGCGGGAGTTATGAGCAGTACTTC
TRBV11-3	.	TRBJ2-2	.	CASSEAKTGELFF	TGTGCCAGCTCGGAGGCCAAGACCGGGGAGCTGTTTTTT